The 27 T cell receptor beta chains below all came from one sample that was sequenced in a study of T cells in Graves' hyperthyroidism and ophthalmopathy. Amplification yielded TCR beta CDR3 regions, with RNA transcripts as the source. With the HTBI primer set, the TCR CDR3 went through a first round of RT-PCR. TCRdb re-analysed the multiplex PCR reads in MiXCR, keeping a single row per CDR3 protein. The sample carries about 660,000 distinct CDR3 sequences, 40% to 55% recorded once. The sample was peripheral blood or thyroid tissue (not recorded which). The source of these receptors is an adult man with Graves' disease, either hyperthyroidism or ophthalmopathy (not recorded which).

As for this clonotype: A read error may produce the germline difference seen at one junction end. J is TRBJ2-7 and V is TRBV10-3; the D gene is possibly TRBD1 (6 bases). The germline CDR1 and CDR2 sequences are ENHRY and SYGVKD. This CDR3 has 14 residues. DNA of the CDR3: TGTGCCAGCAGTGAAACCGAACAGGGTCCAGAGCAGTACTTC. It translates to CASSETEQGPEQYF.

The genes are TRBV25-1 and TRBJ2-5; D remains ambiguous. CDR3 length: 13 amino acids. V was pared by 7 bases and J by 5 bases, with 14 bases between. The germline CDR1 and CDR2 sequences are MGHDK and SYGVNS. As DNA, the CDR3 is TGTGCCAGCACGGATAATGGGCGTGAGACCCAGTACTTC. Translation gives CASTDNGRETQYF.

The chain joins TRBV7-2 to TRBJ2-7; D may be TRBD1 or TRBD2 (5 bases each). The CDR3 totals 14 residues. V was shortened by 5 bases and J by 3 bases, with 14 bases between the two germline ends. The germline V gene has CDR1 SGHTA and CDR2 FQGNSA. In nucleotides, the CDR3 is TGTGCCAGCAGCGCCTCTGGGACCAACTACGAGCAGTACTTC. Amino acids: CASSASGTNYEQYF.

At least ten counts were recorded for this clonotype. V usage is TRBV7-9 and J usage is TRBJ1-2, with D possibly matching TRBD1 (6 bases). CDR3 size: 14 residues. V was clipped by 5 bases and J by 3 bases, with 13 bases between them. From germline, CDR1 is SEHNR and CDR2 FQNEAQ (reference sequence). The CDR3, as DNA: TGTGCCAGCAGCCTACAGGGTGCTGACTATGGCTACACCTTC. Its translation: CASSLQGADYGYTF.

The V call is TRBV20-1, the J call TRBJ1-1; D call uncertain. From germline, CDR1 is DFQATT and CDR2 SNEGSKA (reference sequence). With 6 bases removed from V and 1 base from J, the gap between germline ends came to 9 bases. The CDR3 covers 12 residues. The CDR3 region is CSASDQNTEAFF. In DNA, the CDR3 is TGCAGTGCCAGCGACCAGAACACTGAAGCTTTCTTT.

The V call is TRBV7-3, the J call TRBJ1-1, with a possible D match to TRBD1 (6 bases). Looked up from germline, CDR1 is SGHTA and CDR2 is FQGTGA. V was cut by 5 bases and J by 5 bases, with 15 bases left in between. This CDR3 is 14 amino acids long. CDR3 in amino acids: CASSTGTPPTEAFF. The CDR3 nucleotides are TGTGCCAGCAGCACCGGGACACCGCCTACTGAAGCTTTCTTT.

Only a few counts were recorded for this clonotype. The chain joins TRBV2 to TRBJ1-5; D is perhaps TRBD1 (6 bases). V dropped 5 bases and J dropped 0 bases, with 14 bases sitting between them. The CDR3 is 16 residues long. CDR1 SNHLY and CDR2 FYNNEI come from the germline V gene. The CDR3 protein is CASSSVPGHSNQPQHF. In nucleotides, the CDR3 is TGTGCCAGCAGTAGTGTACCGGGACATAGCAATCAGCCCCAGCATTTT.

This clonotype was picked up a small number of times. The genes are TRBV2 and TRBJ1-3; TRBD1 matches 7 bases. The J segment lost 5 bases and the V segment lost 5 bases, leaving 12 bases of the junction unmatched. The germline V gene encodes CDR1 SNHLY and CDR2 FYNNEI. The length of the CDR3 is 16 residues. The CDR3 coding sequence is TGTGCCAGCAGTAAACGACAGGGCACAACCCGAAACACCATATATTTT. Residues: CASSKRQGTTRNTIYF.

The chain recombines TRBV29-1 with TRBJ1-4; TRBD1 matches 7 bases. Germline loops: CDR1 SQVTM, CDR2 ANQGSEA. This CDR3 is 12 amino acids long. V was pared by 4 bases and J by 8 bases, with 4 bases of the junction left unmatched. CDR3 nucleotide sequence: TGCAGCGTTGCCCAGGGGGGCGAAAAACTGTTTTTT. The encoded protein is CSVAQGGEKLFF.

Many counts were recorded for this clonotype. The chain combines TRBV24-1 with TRBJ1-1; no clear D gene. V lost 6 bases and J lost 2, with 9 bases in between. Germline V CDR1 and CDR2: KGHDR, SFDVKD. The CDR3 runs to 13 residues. The CDR3 is CATSTGANTEAFF. As DNA, the CDR3 is TGTGCCACCAGTACTGGCGCAAACACTGAAGCTTTCTTT.

The chain has TRBV7-9 and TRBJ1-5; the D gene is possibly TRBD1 (6 bases). Per germline, CDR1 SEHNR and CDR2 FQNEAQ (reference sequence). This CDR3 has 15 amino acids. V lost 3 bases and J lost 0, with 9 bases in between. DNA for the CDR3: TGTGCCAGCAGCTTCGCAGGGGCTAGCAATCAGCCCCAGCATTTT. This translates into CASSFAGASNQPQHF.

This clonotype was picked up a small number of times. The V and J genes are TRBV7-2 and TRBJ2-7, with 9 bases fitting TRBD1. The CDR3 contains 17 residues. Germline V gives CDR1 SGHTA, CDR2 FQGNSA. Losses at the gene ends were 5 bases for V and 5 bases for J; bases not matched to a gene: 16. The CDR3 DNA reads as TGTGCCAGCAGCCCTAGGTCCTGGACAGGGGTTATCAACGAGCAGTACTTC. This codes for CASSPRSWTGVINEQYF.

Ten or more counts support this clonotype. The chain uses TRBV7-9 and TRBJ2-7; 10 nucleotides align to TRBD2. The V gene end was trimmed by 4 bases and the J gene end by 4 bases; junction bases not matched to a gene: 10. CDR3 length: 16 amino acids. The germline V gene has CDR1 SEHNR and CDR2 FQNEAQ (reference sequence). CDR3 DNA sequence: TGTGCCAGCAGCTCCCGTTCTAGCGGGAGCCTATACGAGCAGTACTTC. Residues: CASSSRSSGSLYEQYF.

This chain links TRBV7-9 with TRBJ2-7; 8 positions agree with TRBD2. CDR1 is SEHNR, CDR2 FQNEAQ, per germline (reference sequence). This CDR3 contains 17 residues. Trimming cost V 5 bases and J 6 bases; bases outside gene matches: 18. CDR3 sequence reads: CASSQDLAIAGKGEQYF. CDR3 bases: TGTGCCAGCAGCCAAGATCTTGCCATAGCGGGAAAGGGCGAGCAGTACTTC.

This chain links TRBV7-9 with TRBJ1-4; 8 nucleotides align to TRBD1. The V gene end was trimmed by 6 bases and the J gene end by 0 bases; junction bases not matched to a gene: 6. The CDR3 has 16 residues. Germline V gives CDR1 SEHNR, CDR2 FQNEAQ (reference sequence). In DNA form, the CDR3 reads TGTGCCAGCAGTTTCGGACAGGGCGCAACTAATGAAAAACTGTTTTTT. Its translation is CASSFGQGATNEKLFF.

This clonotype occurred many times. The junction does not match germline at one end; this may be a read error. V usage is TRBV7-7 and J usage is TRBJ2-2; D remains unclear. This CDR3 has 15 residues. In germline, CDR1 is SSHAT, CDR2 FNYEAQ (reference sequence). CDR3 sequence: CASSPRTGNTGELFF. The DNA for the CDR3 is TGTGCTAGCAGCCCCCGGACGGGGAACACCGGGGAGCTGTTTTTT.

The rearrangement links TRBV10-3 to TRBJ1-5, with TRBD1 matching 10 bases. Germline V lookup: CDR1 ENHRY, CDR2 SYGVKD. This CDR3 has 17 residues. With 0 bases clipped from V and 3 bases from J, the junction kept 5 bases outside the gene matches. CDR3 sequence (DNA): TGTGCCATCAGTGAGTCAGACAGGGGGCATGCCAATCAGCCCCAGCATTTT. This sequence encodes CAISESDRGHANQPQHF.

The chain has TRBV5-5 and TRBJ1-5; unclear D gene. V lost 1 base and J 0 bases, leaving 8 bases between the germline ends. This CDR3 contains 15 residues. Germline V CDR1 and CDR2: SGHKS, YYEKEE (reference sequence). CDR3: CASSLNSYSNQPQHF. The DNA for the CDR3 is TGTGCCAGCAGCTTGAACAGTTATAGCAATCAGCCCCAGCATTTT.

The J gene is TRBJ1-1, the V gene TRBV19; maybe TRBD1 (6 bases). The CDR3 covers 14 residues. Germline CDR1 LNHDA, CDR2 SQIVND (reference sequence). Here the CDR3 DNA reads TGTGCTCCCCCGGGGGGGCAGCTGAACACTGAAGCTTTCTTT. It codes for CAPPGGQLNTEAFF.

This chain's CDR3 is CASSLEGQAGDYTF. Here the CDR3 DNA reads TGTGCCAGCAGCTTAGAGGGACAGGCCGGAGACTACACCTTC. The rearrangement joins TRBV7-9 to TRBJ1-2, with TRBD1 matching over 8 bases. Germline CDR1 is SEHNR and CDR2 is FQNEAQ (reference sequence). Trimming cost V 1 base and J 10 bases; bases outside gene matches: 8. There are 14 residues in the CDR3. The full variable domain, completed using reference TRBV7-9 and TRBJ1-2, is DTGVSQNPRHKITKRGQNVTFRCDPISEHNRLYWYRQTLGQGPEFLTYFQNEAQLEKSRLLSDRFSAERPKGSFSTLEIQRTEQGDSAMYLCASSLEGQAGDYTFGSGTRLTVV.

The chain uses TRBV5-4 and TRBJ1-1; D is unresolved. CDR1 is SGHNT, CDR2 YYREEE, per germline (reference sequence). Deletions cut 0 bases from V and 2 bases from J, with 8 bases between. The CDR3 is 14 amino acids. The CDR3 region is CASSLVRDNTEAFF. CDR3 DNA: TGTGCCAGCAGCTTGGTACGGGATAACACTGAAGCTTTCTTT. The full variable domain, with the rest looked up from reference TRBV5-4 and TRBJ1-1, is ETGVTQSPTHLIKTRGQQVTLRCSSQSGHNTVSWYQQALGQGPQFIFQYYREEENGRGNFPPRFSGLQFPNYSSELNVNALELDDSALYLCASSLVRDNTEAFFGQGTRLTVV.

In its sample, this clonotype was seen many times. This chain connects TRBV5-1 to TRBJ1-2; 9 bases match TRBD1. CDR3 length equals 14 residues. Germline V CDR1 and CDR2: SGHRS, YFSETQ. V was pared by 4 bases and J by 3 bases, with 4 bases of the junction left unmatched. This chain's CDR3 is CASSKGQGDYGYTF. CDR3 nucleotides: TGCGCCAGCAGCAAGGGACAGGGCGACTATGGCTACACCTTC.

This clonotype was found many times. V is TRBV10-3 and J is TRBJ2-7, with TRBD1 matching over 7 bases. Looked up from germline, CDR1 is ENHRY and CDR2 is SYGVKD. This CDR3 has 13 amino acids. J gave up 1 base and V 11 bases, and 8 bases lay outside the gene matches. The DNA of the CDR3 is TGTGCCGCCCTAGACAGGGATTCCTACGAGCAGTACTTC. Translation: CAALDRDSYEQYF.

In this sample, this clonotype turned up a few times. The V and J genes are TRBV20-1 and TRBJ1-1; D remains ambiguous. V dropped 6 bases and J dropped 5 bases, with 16 bases sitting between them. The CDR3 contains 13 residues. The V gene's germline CDR1 is DFQATT and CDR2 SNEGSKA (reference sequence). The CDR3 DNA is TGCAGTGCCAAATGGTTGGGCGCGACTGAAGCTTTCTTT. Residues: CSAKWLGATEAFF.

This clonotype has a count of ten or more. The chain uses TRBV10-1 and TRBJ2-7; 9 nucleotides match TRBD1. The germline CDR1 and CDR2 sequences are WNHNN and SYGVQD (reference sequence). The CDR3 covers 14 residues. V lost 5 bases, J lost 6 bases, and 8 bases stayed unmatched. The DNA for the CDR3 is TGCGCCAGCAGTCGGGACAGGGCGACCGGCGAGCAGTACTTC. Its protein is CASSRDRATGEQYF.

About this clonotype itself: Sequence at one end of the junction differs from germline and may be a read error. The chain uses TRBV20-1 and TRBJ1-6; TRBD1 matches at 9 bases. Germline V gene sequence: CDR1 DFQATT, CDR2 SNEGSKA (reference sequence). The CDR3 is 15 residues long. CDR3 amino acids: CSARSPDRGGSLLHF. In DNA form, the CDR3 reads TGCAGTGCTAGATCCCCGGACAGGGGCGGTTCACTCCTCCACTTT.

This clonotype was picked up a small number of times. V gene TRBV28 combines with J gene TRBJ1-2, with 7 bases that match TRBD1. V shed 3 bases, J shed 7 bases, and the junction held 11 bases outside the gene matches. This CDR3 region has 15 residues. Germline CDR1 MDHEN, CDR2 SYDVKM. The CDR3 nucleotides read TGTGCCAGCAGTTTGGCGGGGGGACAGTCGCGTGGCTACACCTTC. Encoded protein: CASSLAGGQSRGYTF.